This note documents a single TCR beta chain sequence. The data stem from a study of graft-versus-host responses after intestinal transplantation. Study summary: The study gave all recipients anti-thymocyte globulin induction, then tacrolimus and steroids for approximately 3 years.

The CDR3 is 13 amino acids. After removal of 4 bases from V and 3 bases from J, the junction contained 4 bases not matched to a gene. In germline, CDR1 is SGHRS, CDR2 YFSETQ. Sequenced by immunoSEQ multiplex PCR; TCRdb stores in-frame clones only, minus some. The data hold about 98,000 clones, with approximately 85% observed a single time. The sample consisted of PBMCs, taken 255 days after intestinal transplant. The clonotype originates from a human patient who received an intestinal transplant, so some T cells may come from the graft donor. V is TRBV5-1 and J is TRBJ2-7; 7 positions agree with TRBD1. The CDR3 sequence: CASSLTGYYEQYF. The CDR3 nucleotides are TGCGCCAGCAGCCTGACAGGGTACTACGAGCAGTACTTC.